The 11 T cell receptor beta chains below were found in one sample sequenced in a study of metastatic and nonmetastatic thyroid tumors. Each patient went into thyroid surgery without having received any treatment. TCRdb ran MiXCR on the PCR reads. The sample has around 20,000 clones; about a third are singletons. Sequencing used tumor tissue. These receptors all stem from a female donor with papillary thyroid cancer or a benign thyroid nodule (not recorded which). Some clones in this sample may be carry-over from other donors' samples.

The sample holds a few counts of this clone. The V and J genes are TRBV2 and TRBJ1-6; no clear D gene. The V end lost 3 bases, the J end lost 3 bases, and 3 bases lay between the germline ends. In germline, CDR1 is SNHLY, CDR2 FYNNEI. The CDR3 spans 13 residues. CDR3 DNA: TGTGCCAGCAGTGACAGCTATAATTCACCCCTCCACTTT. It translates to CASSDSYNSPLHF. Complete variable domain (other parts from reference TRBV2 and TRBJ1-6): EPEVTQTPSHQVTQMGQEVILRCVPISNHLYFYWYRQILGQKVEFLVSFYNNEISEKSEIFDDQFSVERPDGSNFTLKIRSTKLEDSAMYFCASSDSYNSPLHFGNGTRLTVT.

This clone was seen a few times. This chain links TRBV28 with TRBJ1-6, with D unclear. CDR3 length equals 15 residues. The germline gives CDR1 MDHEN, CDR2 SYDVKM. V gave up 0 bases and J gave up 6 bases, with 9 bases separating them. The CDR3 sequence: CASSLWAAANSPLHF. The CDR3 DNA reads as TGTGCCAGCAGTTTATGGGCAGCAGCTAATTCACCCCTCCACTTT.

The gene calls are TRBV15 and TRBJ2-5, with 8 nucleotides matching TRBD2. Germline CDR1 LNHNV, CDR2 YYDKDF (reference sequence). V shed 1 base, J shed 5 bases, and the junction held 12 bases outside the gene matches. CDR3 length: 17 amino acids. CDR3 sequence reads: CATSRGLASGSGETQYF. As DNA, the CDR3 is TGTGCCACCAGCAGAGGTCTTGCGAGCGGGAGCGGGGAGACCCAGTACTTC.

Only a few counts were recorded for this clone. This chain joins TRBV6-4 and TRBJ2-3, with 13 bases lining up with TRBD2. With 3 bases clipped from V and 4 bases from J, the junction kept 1 base outside the gene matches. Germline V gives CDR1 MRHNA, CDR2 SNTAGT. The CDR3 totals 15 residues. The CDR3 spells CASSELAGGPDTQYF. DNA for the CDR3: TGTGCCAGCAGTGAACTAGCGGGGGGGCCAGATACGCAGTATTTT.

This clone turned up a few times. The chain is built from TRBV28 and TRBJ2-3, with unresolved D. Germline V lookup: CDR1 MDHEN, CDR2 SYDVKM. The CDR3 loop spans 13 amino acids. The V gene lost 6 bases and the J gene lost 5 bases, with 12 bases spanning the gap. The CDR3 protein is CASRTPGLDTQYF. Written as DNA, the CDR3 is TGTGCCAGCAGAACCCCAGGATTAGATACGCAGTATTTT. Full variable domain (missing parts from reference TRBV28 and TRBJ2-3): DVKVTQSSRYLVKRTGEKVFLECVQDMDHENMFWYRQDPGLGLRLIYFSYDVKMKEKGDIPEGYSVSREKKERFSLILESASTNQTSMYLCASRTPGLDTQYFGPGTRLTVL.

This clone was seen only a few times. The chain joins TRBV20-1 to TRBJ2-2; D remains unclear. CDR1 DFQATT and CDR2 SNEGSKA come from the germline V gene (reference sequence). Trimming shortened V by 1 base and J by 3 bases, and 12 bases separated the two germline ends. This CDR3 is built from 15 residues. CDR3 DNA sequence: TGCAGTGCTAGAGCTCCAGCACTTCACACCGGGGAGCTGTTTTTT. This translates into CSARAPALHTGELFF.

The chain links TRBV5-1 to TRBJ2-2; the D gene is possibly TRBD1 (6 bases). Germline CDR1 SGHRS, CDR2 YFSETQ. Deletions cut 4 bases from V and 3 bases from J, with 13 bases between. The CDR3 has 15 amino acids. CDR3 DNA sequence: TGCGCCAGCAGCAAACAGGGATCGGACACCGGGGAGCTGTTTTTT. Translated, it gives CASSKQGSDTGELFF.

This clone has only a few counts. This rearrangement joins TRBV28 to TRBJ2-7; possibly TRBD2 for D (5 bases). The CDR3 runs to 12 residues. V lost 2 bases and J 6 bases, leaving 8 bases between the germline ends. The germline V gene encodes CDR1 MDHEN and CDR2 SYDVKM. The chain's CDR3 is CASSLASGEQYF. For the CDR3, the DNA is TGTGCCAGCAGTTTAGCCAGCGGCGAGCAGTACTTC.

In its sample, this clone was seen a few times. This rearrangement joins TRBV6-6 to TRBJ2-2; D perhaps matches TRBD1 (6 bases). CDR1 and CDR2 from the germline V gene are MNHNY and SVGAGI (reference sequence). There are 15 residues in the CDR3. The ends were cut back, 2 bases at V and 0 bases at J, with 7 bases in the middle. The CDR3 DNA sequence: TGTGCCAGCAGTTACGGGACACCGAACACCGGGGAGCTGTTTTTT. As protein: CASSYGTPNTGELFF.

V usage is TRBV9 and J usage is TRBJ2-7; possible D gene TRBD1, 7 bases. The CDR3 has 15 amino acids. The V end lost 0 bases, the J end lost 4 bases, and 14 bases lay between the germline ends. Per the germline V gene, CDR1 is SGDLS and CDR2 is YYNGEE. CDR3 in amino acids: CASSVAEGAGYEQYF. For the CDR3, the DNA is TGTGCCAGCAGCGTAGCTGAGGGGGCGGGGTACGAGCAGTACTTC.

V gene TRBV6-2 or TRBV6-3 combines with J gene TRBJ2-5, with a possible D match to TRBD1 (6 bases). The CDR3 spans 12 residues. Trimming left V 8 bases short and J 5 bases short, with 12 bases between. Germline V gene sequence: CDR1 MNHEY, CDR2 SVGEGT. The CDR3 protein is CASGYRVETQYF. DNA of the CDR3: TGTGCCAGCGGATACAGGGTGGAGACCCAGTACTTC.